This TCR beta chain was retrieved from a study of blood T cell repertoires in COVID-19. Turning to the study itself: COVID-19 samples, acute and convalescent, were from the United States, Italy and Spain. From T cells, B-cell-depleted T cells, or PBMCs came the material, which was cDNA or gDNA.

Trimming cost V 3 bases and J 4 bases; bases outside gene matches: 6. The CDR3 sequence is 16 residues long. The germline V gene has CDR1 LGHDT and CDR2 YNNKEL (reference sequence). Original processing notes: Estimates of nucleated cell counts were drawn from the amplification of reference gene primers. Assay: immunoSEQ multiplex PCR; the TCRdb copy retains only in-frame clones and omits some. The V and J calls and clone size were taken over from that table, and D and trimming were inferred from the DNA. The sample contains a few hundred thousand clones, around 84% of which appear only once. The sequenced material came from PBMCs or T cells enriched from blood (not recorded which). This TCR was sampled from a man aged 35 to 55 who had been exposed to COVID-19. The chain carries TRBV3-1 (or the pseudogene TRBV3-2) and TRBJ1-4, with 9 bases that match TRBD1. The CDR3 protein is CASSQSTGGGNEKLFF. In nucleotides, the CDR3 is TGTGCCAGCAGCCAGAGTACAGGGGGCGGTAATGAAAAACTGTTTTTT.